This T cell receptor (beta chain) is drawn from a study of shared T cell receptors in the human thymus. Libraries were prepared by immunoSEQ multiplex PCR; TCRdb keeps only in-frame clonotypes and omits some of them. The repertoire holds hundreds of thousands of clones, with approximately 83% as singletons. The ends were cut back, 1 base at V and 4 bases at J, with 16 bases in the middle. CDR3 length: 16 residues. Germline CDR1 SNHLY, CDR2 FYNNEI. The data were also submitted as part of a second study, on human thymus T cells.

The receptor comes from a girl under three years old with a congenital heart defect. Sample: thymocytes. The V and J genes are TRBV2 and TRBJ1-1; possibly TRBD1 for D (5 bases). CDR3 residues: CASSEESGMRGTEAFF. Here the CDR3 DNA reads TGTGCCAGCAGTGAAGAGTCAGGGATGCGTGGCACTGAAGCTTTCTTT.